This T cell receptor beta chain came from a study of lymphopenia after photon versus proton radiotherapy. The data were produced by immunoSEQ multiplex PCR, yet TCRdb's version contains in-frame clones alone and is incomplete. The sample lists approximately 17,000 clones, around 90% seen once, with roughly 6.6% in the top ten. Looked up from germline, CDR1 is SEHNR and CDR2 is FQNEAQ (reference sequence). The CDR3 contains 14 residues. V gave up 4 bases and J gave up 4 bases, with 14 bases separating them. V is TRBV7-9 and J is TRBJ2-7, with D unresolved. The TCR comes from a man aged 55 to 70 with pancreatic cancer. The starting material was peripheral blood, obtained from a patient treated with photon-based radiotherapy. The CDR3 DNA sequence: TGTGCCAGCAGCTCCCTCGGCAGAACATACGAGCAGTACTTC. Translating it yields CASSSLGRTYEQYF.